These T cell receptor beta chains were read from a single sample in a study of early T cells in non-severe SARS-CoV-2 infection. TCRdb called the 5' RACE reads again in MiXCR, with one record for every CDR3 protein. Of approximately 30,000 distinct CDR3 sequences listed, approximately 5% are singletons. Material: whole blood. These receptors all stem from an adult who was a healthcare worker with PCR-confirmed SARS-CoV-2 infection or an uninfected control (not recorded which). Each CDR3 is given with its conserved first and last residue.

v_call	cdr3_aa
TRBV20-1	CSARHGGEPGELFF
TRBV7-2	CASSLQGTTNEKLFF
TRBV7-2	CASRRLTGGAFF
TRBV18	CASSPTRGLENSPLHF
TRBV20-1	CSARWVSTDTQYF
TRBV7-8	CASSWERGAEAFF
TRBV7-2	CASSLVLAGSNEQFF
TRBV6-2/TRBV6-3	CASSSLALAYSYNEQFF
TRBV11-2	CASSLGLAGTGELFF
TRBV2	CASSEGQPNIQYF
TRBV5-4	CASSLVSASTDTQYF
TRBV19	CASSPRGYYGYTF
TRBV12-3/TRBV12-4	CASSRTDPNQPQHF
TRBV30	CAWSPVAKNIQYF
TRBV12-3/TRBV12-4	CASSGGLAGITGELFF
TRBV14	CASSQRGAGGELFF
TRBV2	CASKGALTGELFF
TRBV6-6	CASRGEETQYF
TRBV29-1	CSVAPGQNTEAFF
TRBV3-1	CASSQSGSSYNEQFF
TRBV30	CAWAPIGYGYTF
TRBV7-2	CASSYRGEQPQHF
TRBV19	CASSPTWMSTDTQYF
TRBV7-2	CASSLAHGTGRETQYF
TRBV11-2	CASSWAGGWLTSYEQYF
TRBV7-9	CASSFGRMNTEAFF
TRBV18	CASSPSNFYEQYF
TRBV20-1	CSARDNSPLHF
TRBV3-1	CASTQGAPLSSYTF
TRBV10-3	CAISESAVSSYNEQFF
TRBV13	CASSRFNSPLHF
TRBV12-3/TRBV12-4	CASIPNRDRVNNEQFF
TRBV10-3	CAISGRLAGSYNEQFF
TRBV7-2	CASSAHPGTDTGELFF
TRBV6-1	CASRPQGSGANVLTF
TRBV20-1	CSARGGPRRETQYF
TRBV5-1	CASSFSRTGGQKDNSPLHF
TRBV29-1	CSVVSGALGEQYF
TRBV6-5	CASSDEGQYTDTQYF
TRBV28	CASSLSPRYGGVEQYF